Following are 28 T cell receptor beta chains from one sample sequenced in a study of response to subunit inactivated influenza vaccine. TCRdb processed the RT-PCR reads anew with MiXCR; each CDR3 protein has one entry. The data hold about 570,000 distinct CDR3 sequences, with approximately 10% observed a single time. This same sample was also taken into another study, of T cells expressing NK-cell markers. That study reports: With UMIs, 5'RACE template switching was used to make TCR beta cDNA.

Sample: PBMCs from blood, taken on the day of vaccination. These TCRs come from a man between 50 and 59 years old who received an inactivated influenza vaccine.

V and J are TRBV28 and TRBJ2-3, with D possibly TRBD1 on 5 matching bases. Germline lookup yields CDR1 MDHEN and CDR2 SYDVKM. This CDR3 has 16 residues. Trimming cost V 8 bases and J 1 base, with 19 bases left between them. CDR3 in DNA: TGTGCCAGCGTTCCATCCCCAGGGAAGGGCACAGATACGCAGTATTTT. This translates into CASVPSPGKGTDTQYF.

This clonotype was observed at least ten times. CDR3 region: CASSPDRTNTGELFF. In DNA form, the CDR3 reads TGTGCCAGCAGTCCCGACAGGACGAACACCGGGGAGCTGTTTTTT. This chain links TRBV12-3 or TRBV12-4 with TRBJ2-2, with D perhaps TRBD1 (6 bases). The CDR3 is made up of 15 amino acids. Deletions cut 5 bases from V and 0 bases from J, with 10 bases between.

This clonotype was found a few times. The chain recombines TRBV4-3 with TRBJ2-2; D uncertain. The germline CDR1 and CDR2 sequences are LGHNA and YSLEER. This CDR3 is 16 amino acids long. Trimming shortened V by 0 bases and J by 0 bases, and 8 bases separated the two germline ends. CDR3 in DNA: TGCGCCAGCAGCCAAGATCGCAGGACGAACACCGGGGAGCTGTTTTTT. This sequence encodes CASSQDRRTNTGELFF.

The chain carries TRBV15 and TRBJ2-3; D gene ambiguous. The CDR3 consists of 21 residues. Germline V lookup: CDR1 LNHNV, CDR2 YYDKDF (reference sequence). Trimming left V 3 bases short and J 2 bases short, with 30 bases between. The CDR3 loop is CATSRSFWYGPTGQDTDTQYF. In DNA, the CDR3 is TGTGCCACCAGCAGGTCATTCTGGTATGGGCCGACGGGCCAAGACACAGATACGCAGTATTTT.

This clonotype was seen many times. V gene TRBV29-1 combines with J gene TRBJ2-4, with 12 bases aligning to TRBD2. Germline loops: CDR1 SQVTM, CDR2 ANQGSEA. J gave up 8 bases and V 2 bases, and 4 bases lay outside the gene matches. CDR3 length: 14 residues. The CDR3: CSVERTSGIDIQYF. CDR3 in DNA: TGCAGCGTTGAAAGGACTAGCGGGATTGACATTCAGTACTTC.

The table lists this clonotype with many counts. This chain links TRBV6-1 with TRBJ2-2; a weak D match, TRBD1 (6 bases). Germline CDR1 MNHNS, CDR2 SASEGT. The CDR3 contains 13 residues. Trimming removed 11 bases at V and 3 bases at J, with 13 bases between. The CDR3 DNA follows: TGTGCCGTCTCGAAGGGGGACACCGGGGAGCTGTTTTTT. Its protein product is CAVSKGDTGELFF.

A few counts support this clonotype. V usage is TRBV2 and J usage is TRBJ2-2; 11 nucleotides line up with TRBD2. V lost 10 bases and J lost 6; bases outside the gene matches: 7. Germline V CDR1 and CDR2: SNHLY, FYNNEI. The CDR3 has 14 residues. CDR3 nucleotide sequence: TGTGCCACCTTAGCGGGGGGGCTCCCCGGGGAGCTGTTTTTT. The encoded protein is CATLAGGLPGELFF.

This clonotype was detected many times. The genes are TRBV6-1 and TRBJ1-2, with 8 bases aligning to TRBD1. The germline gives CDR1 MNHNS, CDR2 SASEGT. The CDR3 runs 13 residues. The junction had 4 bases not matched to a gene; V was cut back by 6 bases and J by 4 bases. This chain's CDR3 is CASSRGLGYGYTF. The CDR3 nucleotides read TGTGCCAGCAGCAGGGGGCTCGGCTATGGCTACACCTTC.

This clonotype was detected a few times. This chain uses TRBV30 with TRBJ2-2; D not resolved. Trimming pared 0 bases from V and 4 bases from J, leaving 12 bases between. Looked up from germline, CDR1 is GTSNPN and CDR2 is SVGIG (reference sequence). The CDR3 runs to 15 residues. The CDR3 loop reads CAWSVLATVTGELFF. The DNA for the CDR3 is TGTGCCTGGAGTGTTCTCGCGACGGTCACCGGGGAGCTGTTTTTT.

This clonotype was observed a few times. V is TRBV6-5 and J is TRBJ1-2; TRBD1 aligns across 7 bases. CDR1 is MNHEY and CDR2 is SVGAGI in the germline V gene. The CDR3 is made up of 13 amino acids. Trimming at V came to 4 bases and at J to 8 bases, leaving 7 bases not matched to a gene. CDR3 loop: CASSSGTALGYTF. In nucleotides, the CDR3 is TGTGCCAGCAGTTCCGGGACAGCCCTCGGCTACACCTTC.

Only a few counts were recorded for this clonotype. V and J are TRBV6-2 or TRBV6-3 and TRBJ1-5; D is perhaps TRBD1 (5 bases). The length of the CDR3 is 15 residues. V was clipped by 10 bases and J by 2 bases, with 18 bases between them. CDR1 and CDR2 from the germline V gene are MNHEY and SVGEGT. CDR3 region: CATKKGRFGNQPQHF. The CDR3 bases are TGTGCCACCAAGAAGGGGCGTTTTGGCAATCAGCCCCAGCATTTT.

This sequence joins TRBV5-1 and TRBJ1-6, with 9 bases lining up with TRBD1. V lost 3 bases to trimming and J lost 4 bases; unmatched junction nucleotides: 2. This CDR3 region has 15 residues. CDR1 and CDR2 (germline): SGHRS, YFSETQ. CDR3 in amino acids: CASSSDRGYNSPLHF. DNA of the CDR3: TGCGCCAGCAGCTCGGACAGGGGATATAATTCACCCCTCCACTTT.

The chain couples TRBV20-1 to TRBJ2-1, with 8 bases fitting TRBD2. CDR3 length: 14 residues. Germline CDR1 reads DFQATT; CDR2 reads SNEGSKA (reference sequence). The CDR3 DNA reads TGCACCGGGGGGGCGGGAGAAACCTACAATGAGCAGTTCTTC. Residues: CTGGAGETYNEQFF.

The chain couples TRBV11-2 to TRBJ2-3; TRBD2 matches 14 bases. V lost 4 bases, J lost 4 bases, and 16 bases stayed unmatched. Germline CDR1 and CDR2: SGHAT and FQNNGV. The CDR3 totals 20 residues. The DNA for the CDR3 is TGTGCCAGCAGCTCGCGAGTCCCGGGACTAGCGGGAGCACCCCCAGATACGCAGTATTTT. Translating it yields CASSSRVPGLAGAPPDTQYF. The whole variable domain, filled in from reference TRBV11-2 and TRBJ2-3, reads EAGVAQSPRYKIIEKRQSVAFWCNPISGHATLYWYQQILGQGPKLLIQFQNNGVVDDSQLPKDRFSAERLKGVDSTLKIQPAKLEDSAVYLCASSSRVPGLAGAPPDTQYFGPGTRLTVL.

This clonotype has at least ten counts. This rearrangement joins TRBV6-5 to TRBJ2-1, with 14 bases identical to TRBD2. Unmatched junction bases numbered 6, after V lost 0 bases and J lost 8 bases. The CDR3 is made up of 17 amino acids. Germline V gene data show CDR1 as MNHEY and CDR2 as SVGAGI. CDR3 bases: TGTGCCAGCAGTTACTCGCTGGGACTAGCGGGAGAGGATGAGCAGTTCTTC. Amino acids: CASSYSLGLAGEDEQFF.

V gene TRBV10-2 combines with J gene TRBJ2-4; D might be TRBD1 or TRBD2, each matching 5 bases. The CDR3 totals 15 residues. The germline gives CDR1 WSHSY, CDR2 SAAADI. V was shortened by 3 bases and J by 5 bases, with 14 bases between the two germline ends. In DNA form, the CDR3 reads TGCGCCAGCAGTGACGAGGGGACCGTGGAAAACATTCAGTACTTC. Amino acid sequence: CASSDEGTVENIQYF.

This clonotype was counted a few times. DNA of the CDR3: TGTGCCAGCAGCCGCTTCGGGGACAATGAGCAGTTCTTC. This codes for CASSRFGDNEQFF. V and J are TRBV7-2 and TRBJ2-1; maybe TRBD2 (5 bases). Per germline, CDR1 SGHTA and CDR2 FQGNSA. The CDR3 has 13 amino acids. Trimming removed 5 bases at V and 5 bases at J, with 10 bases between.

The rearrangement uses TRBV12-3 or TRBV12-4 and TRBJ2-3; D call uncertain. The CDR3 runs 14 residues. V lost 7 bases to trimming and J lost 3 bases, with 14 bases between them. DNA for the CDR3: TGTGCCAGCATACTCGTTGGGCCTACAGATACGCAGTATTTT. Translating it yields CASILVGPTDTQYF.

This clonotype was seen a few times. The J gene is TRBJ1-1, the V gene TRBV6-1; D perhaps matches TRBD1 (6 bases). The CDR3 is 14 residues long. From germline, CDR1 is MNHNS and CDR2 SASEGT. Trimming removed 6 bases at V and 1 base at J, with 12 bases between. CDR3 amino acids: CASRVGQQNTEAFF. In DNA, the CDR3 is TGTGCCAGCAGGGTAGGACAGCAGAACACTGAAGCTTTCTTT.

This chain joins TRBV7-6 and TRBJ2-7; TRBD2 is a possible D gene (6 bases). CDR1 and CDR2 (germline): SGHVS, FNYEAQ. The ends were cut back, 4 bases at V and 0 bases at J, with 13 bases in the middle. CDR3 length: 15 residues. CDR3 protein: CASSSPGDISYEQYF. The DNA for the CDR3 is TGTGCCAGCAGCTCCCCGGGAGATATCTCCTACGAGCAGTACTTC. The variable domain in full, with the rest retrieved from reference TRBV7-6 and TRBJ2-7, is GAGVSQSPRYKVTKRGQDVALRCDPISGHVSLYWYRQALGQGPEFLTYFNYEAQQDKSGLPNDRFSAERPEGSISTLTIQRTEQRDSAMYRCASSSPGDISYEQYFGPGTRLTVT.

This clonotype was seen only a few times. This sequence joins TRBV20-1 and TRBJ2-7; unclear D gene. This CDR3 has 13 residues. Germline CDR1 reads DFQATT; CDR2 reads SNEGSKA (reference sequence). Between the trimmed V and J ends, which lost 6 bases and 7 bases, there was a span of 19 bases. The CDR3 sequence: CSATMARLGEQYF. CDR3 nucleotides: TGCAGTGCAACGATGGCTAGACTTGGGGAGCAGTACTTC.

The CDR3 sequence: CASSLRGWGDIQYF. The CDR3 nucleotides are TGTGCCAGCAGCTTACGGGGGTGGGGAGACATTCAGTACTTC. The chain links TRBV7-2 to TRBJ2-4, with a weak D call TRBD2 (6 bases). The CDR3 is 14 residues long. The V gene's germline CDR1 is SGHTA and CDR2 FQGNSA. Trimming left V 2 bases short and J 8 bases short, with 13 bases between. Looking up the rest from reference TRBV7-2 and TRBJ2-4 gives the full variable domain: GAGVSQSPSNKVTEKGKDVELRCDPISGHTALYWYRQSLGQGLEFLIYFQGNSAPDKSGLPSDRFSAERTGGSVSTLTIQRTQQEDSAVYLCASSLRGWGDIQYFGAGTRLSVL.

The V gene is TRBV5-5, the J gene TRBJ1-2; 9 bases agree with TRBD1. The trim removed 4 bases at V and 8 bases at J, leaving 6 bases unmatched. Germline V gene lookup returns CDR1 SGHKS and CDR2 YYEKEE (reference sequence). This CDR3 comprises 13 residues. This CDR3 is CASSRVTGGGYTF. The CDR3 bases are TGTGCCAGCAGCCGGGTTACAGGGGGCGGCTACACCTTC.

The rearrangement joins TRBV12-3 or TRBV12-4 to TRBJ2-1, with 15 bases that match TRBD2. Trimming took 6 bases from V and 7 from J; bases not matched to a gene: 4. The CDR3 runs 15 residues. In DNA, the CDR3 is TGTGCCAGCAGGGGGACTAGCGGGGGGTCAAATGAGCAGTTCTTC. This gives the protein CASRGTSGGSNEQFF.

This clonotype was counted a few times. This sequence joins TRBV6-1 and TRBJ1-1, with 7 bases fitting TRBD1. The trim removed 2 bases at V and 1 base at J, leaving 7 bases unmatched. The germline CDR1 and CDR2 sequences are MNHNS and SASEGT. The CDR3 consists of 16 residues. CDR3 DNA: TGTGCCAGCAGTGAAATTCCGGGACAGCCGAACACTGAAGCTTTCTTT. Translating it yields CASSEIPGQPNTEAFF.

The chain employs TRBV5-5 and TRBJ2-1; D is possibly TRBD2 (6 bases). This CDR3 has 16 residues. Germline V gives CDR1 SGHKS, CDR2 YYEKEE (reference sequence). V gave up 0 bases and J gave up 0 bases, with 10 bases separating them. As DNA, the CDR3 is TGTGCCAGCAGCTTGGTGGCGGGAAGCTCCTACAATGAGCAGTTCTTC. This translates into CASSLVAGSSYNEQFF.

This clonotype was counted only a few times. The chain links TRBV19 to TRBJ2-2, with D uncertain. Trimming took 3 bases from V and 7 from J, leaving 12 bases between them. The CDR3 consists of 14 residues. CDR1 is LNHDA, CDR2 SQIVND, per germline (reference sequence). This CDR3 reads CASSIFVENGELFF. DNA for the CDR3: TGTGCCAGTAGTATTTTTGTGGAAAACGGGGAGCTGTTTTTT.

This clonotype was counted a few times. The CDR3 loop reads CAISGRQGFYEQYF. CDR3 coding DNA: TGTGCCATCAGTGGACGACAGGGATTCTACGAGCAGTACTTC. The rearrangement uses TRBV10-3 and TRBJ2-7, with 7 bases identical to TRBD1. CDR1 and CDR2 (germline): ENHRY, SYGVKD. The CDR3 consists of 14 residues. V was clipped by 4 bases and J by 3 bases; unmatched bases: 6.